Sequencing of this TCR beta chain was carried out in a study of blood T cells in healthy people across ages. In the study overall: Per two T cells, about one barcoded beta molecule was captured through template switching.

Investigators took about 9.1 milliliters of peripheral blood from every donor. Total RNA amounts of at least 5.5 micrograms were extracted per sample. Note on this clonotype: The junction does not match germline at one end; this may be a read error.

A second PCR of 7 to 11 cycles used a sample-barcoded 5' primer and a J-beta primer mix. One entry per CDR3 protein results from TCRdb running MiXCR on the 5' RACE reads. Of approximately 1.5 million distinct CDR3 sequences in the sample, about 35% were seen once. The germline V gene encodes CDR1 DFQATT and CDR2 SNEGSKA (reference sequence). The CDR3 has 15 amino acids. This sequence was found in a woman aged 25 to 39 in good health. The material sequenced was blood. The chain recombines TRBV20-1 with TRBJ2-5; 14 positions agree with TRBD2. CDR3 sequence (DNA): TGCGGTGCTGGCCTGGGGACTAGCGGGAGTGAGACCCAGTACTTC. Amino acids: CGAGLGTSGSETQYF.